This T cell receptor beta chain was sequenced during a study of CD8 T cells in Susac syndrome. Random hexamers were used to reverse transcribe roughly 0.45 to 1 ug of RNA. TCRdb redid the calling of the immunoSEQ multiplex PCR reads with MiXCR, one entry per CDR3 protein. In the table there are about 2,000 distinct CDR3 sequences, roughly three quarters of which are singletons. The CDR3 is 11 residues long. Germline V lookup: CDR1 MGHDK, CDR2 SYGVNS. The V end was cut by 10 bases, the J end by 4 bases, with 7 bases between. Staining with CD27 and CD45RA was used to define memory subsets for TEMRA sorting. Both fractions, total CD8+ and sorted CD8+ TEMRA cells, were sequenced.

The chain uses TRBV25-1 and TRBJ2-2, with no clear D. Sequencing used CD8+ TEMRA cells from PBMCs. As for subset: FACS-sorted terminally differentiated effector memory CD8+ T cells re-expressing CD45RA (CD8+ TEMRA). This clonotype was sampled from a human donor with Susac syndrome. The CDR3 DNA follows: TGTGCCACGAGACTCACCGGGGAGCTGTTTTTT. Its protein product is CATRLTGELFF.